Shown below are 21 T cell receptor beta chains from a single sample sequenced in a study of vaccination and CD4 T cells after COVID-19. Noted treatment: roughly 10-day PBMC culture with coronavirus spike peptide pools or control peptides (ViraFEST assay). These TCRs' antigens remain unknown. Sequenced with the Oncomine TCR Beta short-read assay was DNA taken from cultured CD4+ T cells. TCRdb reanalysed the PCR reads using MiXCR and keeps one entry per CDR3 protein. The sample consists of under 30,000 distinct CDR3 sequences, roughly 44% of them appearing once. Here the sequenced sample was CD4+ T cells from blood, cultured in vitro, taken before SARS-CoV-2 vaccination. These receptors were obtained from a human donor who received a COVID-19 vaccine.

This clonotype was picked up a small number of times. The gene calls are TRBV6-5 and TRBJ2-7, with TRBD1 matching over 7 bases. CDR3 length equals 17 residues. J gave up 1 base and V 4 bases, and 13 bases lay outside the gene matches. The germline V gene has CDR1 MNHEY and CDR2 SVGAGI. CDR3 coding DNA: TGTGCCAGCAGTTCGGGGTTTACAGGGGCTCGGTCCTACGAGCAGTACTTC. Translated: CASSSGFTGARSYEQYF.

In this sample, this clonotype turned up a few times. J is TRBJ2-3 and V is TRBV5-4, with a weak D call TRBD2 (6 bases). This CDR3 region has 16 residues. Germline CDR1 and CDR2: SGHNT and YYREEE (reference sequence). The V end lost 5 bases, the J end lost 2 bases, and 18 bases lay between the germline ends. CDR3 in DNA: TGTGCCAGCAGATCTAGCGTCCCTCCCCCCACAGATACGCAGTATTTT. Encoded protein: CASRSSVPPPTDTQYF. Full variable domain (outside the CDR3, taken from reference TRBV5-4 and TRBJ2-3): ETGVTQSPTHLIKTRGQQVTLRCSSQSGHNTVSWYQQALGQGPQFIFQYYREEENGRGNFPPRFSGLQFPNYSSELNVNALELDDSALYLCASRSSVPPPTDTQYFGPGTRLTVL.

By share of the sample, this clonotype is medium-sized. This chain joins TRBV7-2 and TRBJ2-2; D is unclear. Trimming shortened V by 4 bases and J by 6 bases, and 6 bases separated the two germline ends. This CDR3 has 12 residues. Germline-derived CDR1 and CDR2 are SGHTA and FQGNSA. CDR3 sequence: CASSSLAGELFF. The CDR3, as DNA: TGTGCCAGCAGCTCCCTGGCCGGGGAGCTGTTTTTT.

The chain is built from TRBV6-1 and TRBJ1-2, with D unresolved. The CDR3 has 12 amino acids. V lost 7 bases, J lost 8 bases, and 14 bases lay in between. The germline V gene has CDR1 MNHNS and CDR2 SASEGT. The CDR3 DNA follows: TGTGCCAGCATGGAGCCCCGTGGGGGCTACACCTTC. Its translation is CASMEPRGGYTF.

In DNA, the CDR3 is TGCAGTGCTAGGAAGACCGGGACAACATCCTACAATGAGCAGTTCTTC. Translating gives CSARKTGTTSYNEQFF. The chain couples TRBV20-1 to TRBJ2-1; possible D gene TRBD1, 6 bases. This CDR3 comprises 16 residues. The V gene lost 3 bases and the J gene lost 1 base, with 16 bases spanning the gap. Germline V gene sequence: CDR1 DFQATT, CDR2 SNEGSKA (reference sequence).

In nucleotides, the CDR3 is TGTGCCAGCAGTCCCGGGACAGGGGGCCAAGAGACCCAGTACTTC. Encoded protein: CASSPGTGGQETQYF. The gene calls are TRBV12-3 or TRBV12-4 and TRBJ2-5; 11 bases fit TRBD1. The V and J ends lost 5 bases and 1 base, in that order; junction bases with no gene match: 3. The CDR3 contains 15 residues.

The chain uses TRBV20-1 and TRBJ2-7; TRBD2 matches 13 bases. The CDR3 runs to 15 residues. V lost 7 bases to trimming and J lost 2 bases; unmatched junction nucleotides: 8. The V gene's germline CDR1 is DFQATT and CDR2 SNEGSKA (reference sequence). The CDR3 bases are TGCAGTGTCTCTAGGACTAGCGGGAGAACCTACGAGCAGTACTTC. Translating it yields CSVSRTSGRTYEQYF.

The table lists this clonotype with a few counts. This chain connects TRBV10-2 to TRBJ1-6; TRBD1 matches at 7 bases. V shed 8 bases and J 4 bases; nucleotides not matched to a gene: 8. Germline lookup yields CDR1 WSHSY and CDR2 SAAADI. The CDR3 spans 15 residues. CDR3 loop: CASCYGTAYNSPLHF. DNA for the CDR3: TGCGCCAGCTGTTACGGGACAGCTTATAATTCACCCCTCCACTTT.

The CDR3 DNA reads TGTGCCAGCAGCCAACAGCTAGCGGGGATCGGGTCCTACAATGAGCAGTTCTTC. It yields the protein CASSQQLAGIGSYNEQFF. This rearrangement joins TRBV6-1 to TRBJ2-1; 9 bases match TRBD2. CDR3 length: 18 residues. Germline trimming cut 6 bases from V and 1 base from J; bases unmatched to any gene: 13. Germline V gene sequence: CDR1 MNHNS, CDR2 SASEGT.

This clonotype was observed a handful of times. The rearrangement uses TRBV6-1 and TRBJ1-6; D unresolved. CDR1 and CDR2 from the germline V gene are MNHNS and SASEGT. This CDR3 contains 13 residues. The V end lost 9 bases, the J end lost 7 bases, and 13 bases lay between the germline ends. The CDR3 DNA reads TGTGCCAGTAAAACGATAGCGAATTCACCCCTCCACTTT. Protein product: CASKTIANSPLHF.

V usage is TRBV19 and J usage is TRBJ1-2; maybe TRBD1 (5 bases). CDR1 LNHDA and CDR2 SQIVND come from the germline V gene (reference sequence). The V end lost 2 bases, the J end lost 4 bases, and 17 bases lay between the germline ends. The CDR3 runs to 16 residues. In nucleotides, the CDR3 is TGTGCCAGTAGTATACCTCCGGGACCCTTACTCTATGGCTACACCTTC. Protein sequence: CASSIPPGPLLYGYTF.

This clonotype was counted only a few times. The chain uses TRBV20-1 and TRBJ1-4; 7 nucleotides align to TRBD1. CDR3 length equals 15 residues. The germline V gene has CDR1 DFQATT and CDR2 SNEGSKA (reference sequence). With V trimmed by 0 bases and J by 4 bases, 5 bases remained unmatched. The CDR3 region has the DNA TGCAGTGCTAGAGATCGTGGGACAGATAATGAAAAACTGTTTTTT. It yields the protein CSARDRGTDNEKLFF.

The chain uses TRBV11-2 and TRBJ2-5; tentatively, D is TRBD2 (7 bases). The CDR3 contains 14 residues. Germline assignment: CDR1 SGHAT and CDR2 FQNNGV. With 0 bases removed from V and 4 bases from J, the gap between germline ends came to 9 bases. CDR3 in DNA: TGTGCCAGCAGCTTAGATAGGGGGGGAGAGACCCAGTACTTC. Its protein is CASSLDRGGETQYF.

V usage is TRBV7-6 and J usage is TRBJ1-3; weak D call: TRBD1 (6 bases). The CDR3 is 18 amino acids. Germline V gives CDR1 SGHVS, CDR2 FNYEAQ. With 1 base removed from V and 0 bases from J, the gap between germline ends came to 16 bases. CDR3 sequence reads: CASSLVPMGAYSGNTIYF. The CDR3 DNA follows: TGTGCCAGCAGCTTAGTTCCCATGGGGGCTTACTCTGGAAACACCATATATTTT. The whole variable domain, filled in from reference TRBV7-6 and TRBJ1-3, reads GAGVSQSPRYKVTKRGQDVALRCDPISGHVSLYWYRQALGQGPEFLTYFNYEAQQDKSGLPNDRFSAERPEGSISTLTIQRTEQRDSAMYRCASSLVPMGAYSGNTIYFGEGSWLTVV.

This clonotype was seen a few times. V gene TRBV10-3 combines with J gene TRBJ2-7; 9 nucleotides match TRBD1. The CDR3 length is 15 residues. In germline, CDR1 is ENHRY, CDR2 SYGVKD. V was pared by 3 bases and J by 6 bases, with 9 bases of the junction left unmatched. The DNA of the CDR3 is TGTGCCATCAGTGACTCCGGGACAGGGTCATTCGAGCAGTACTTC. Translation: CAISDSGTGSFEQYF.

The V call is TRBV19, the J call TRBJ1-1; D gene uncertain. V lost 4 bases to trimming and J lost 1 base, with 7 bases between them. CDR1 and CDR2 (germline): LNHDA, SQIVND (reference sequence). The CDR3 is made up of 13 amino acids. This CDR3 is CASSSRENTEAFF. CDR3 nucleotide sequence: TGTGCCAGTAGTAGCAGAGAGAACACTGAAGCTTTCTTT.

The DNA for the CDR3 is TGTGCCAGCAGTTATGGCAATCAGCCCCAGCATTTT. This sequence encodes CASSYGNQPQHF. The rearrangement uses TRBV6-5 and TRBJ1-5, with D hard to call. CDR3 size: 12 residues. CDR1 is MNHEY and CDR2 is SVGAGI in the germline V gene. The V gene lost 3 bases and the J gene lost 2 bases, with 2 bases spanning the gap.

The chain links TRBV30 to TRBJ2-5; D possibly uses TRBD1 or TRBD2 (7 bases each). Germline lookup yields CDR1 GTSNPN and CDR2 SVGIG (reference sequence). This CDR3 has 16 residues. V dropped 7 bases and J dropped 5 bases, with 26 bases sitting between them. The CDR3 sequence is CASNLRGGALGETQYF. DNA for the CDR3: TGTGCCTCTAACCTCAGGGGGGGGGCTCTCGGGGAGACCCAGTACTTC.

The genes are TRBV5-1 and TRBJ1-3; D is ambiguous. The CDR3 has 13 amino acids. The germline V and J ends were trimmed by 8 bases and 1 base, with 10 bases remaining between them. Germline V gene lookup returns CDR1 SGHRS and CDR2 YFSETQ. The chain's CDR3 is CASSTGSGNTIYF. The CDR3 nucleotides are TGCGCCAGTTCCACGGGGTCTGGAAACACCATATATTTT.

This chain links TRBV5-1 with TRBJ1-6; TRBD1 matches at 9 bases. Germline-derived CDR1 and CDR2 are SGHRS and YFSETQ. This CDR3 region has 20 residues. The V gene end was trimmed by 2 bases and the J gene end by 0 bases; junction bases not matched to a gene: 12. The chain's CDR3 is CASSLTGQGSTSSYNSPLHF. In nucleotides, the CDR3 is TGCGCCAGCAGCTTAACGGGACAGGGAAGCACCAGCTCCTATAATTCACCCCTCCACTTT.

In this sample, this clonotype turned up once. As DNA, the CDR3 is TGTGCCAGCAGTGAGTTAAGGGGGGTCACTGAAGCTTTCTTT. Protein product: CASSELRGVTEAFF. This rearrangement joins TRBV2 to TRBJ1-1; maybe TRBD1 (6 bases). The CDR3 is 14 residues long. The germline V and J ends were trimmed by 3 bases and 4 bases, with 12 bases remaining between them. CDR1 SNHLY and CDR2 FYNNEI come from the germline V gene.